The entry that follows covers one TCR beta chain sequence. Its antigen is unidentified. Assay used: immunoSEQ multiplex PCR; TCRdb lists only in-frame clones, some missing. The sample yields some 50,000 clones, approximately 83% seen once. This entry comes from a study of OX40 agonist ivuxolimab in advanced cancers. Turning to the study itself: Those treated in dose escalation had hepatocellular carcinoma, melanoma, renal cell cancer or head and neck cancer. Those enrolled were about 80% male, with a mean age of 60 years and ages from roughly 20 to 90.

CDR3 size: 13 residues. Germline-derived CDR1 and CDR2 are PRHDT and FYEKMQ (reference sequence). The germline V and J ends were trimmed by 4 bases and 1 base, with 7 bases remaining between them. Study results and caveats: CD4+ and CD8+ blood T cells expanded clonally by week 6 at 0.1 to 3.0 mg/kg.

The TCR sequence derives from an adult with an advanced solid tumor such as melanoma, head and neck, liver or kidney cancer. The sequences come from CD4+ or CD8+ T cells sorted from blood, collected in a trial of the OX40 agonist ivuxolimab. The rearrangement links TRBV13 to TRBJ1-1, with a possible D match to TRBD1 (5 bases). In DNA, the CDR3 is TGTGCCAGCAGCTCGGACAAGAACACTGAAGCTTTCTTT. This codes for CASSSDKNTEAFF.